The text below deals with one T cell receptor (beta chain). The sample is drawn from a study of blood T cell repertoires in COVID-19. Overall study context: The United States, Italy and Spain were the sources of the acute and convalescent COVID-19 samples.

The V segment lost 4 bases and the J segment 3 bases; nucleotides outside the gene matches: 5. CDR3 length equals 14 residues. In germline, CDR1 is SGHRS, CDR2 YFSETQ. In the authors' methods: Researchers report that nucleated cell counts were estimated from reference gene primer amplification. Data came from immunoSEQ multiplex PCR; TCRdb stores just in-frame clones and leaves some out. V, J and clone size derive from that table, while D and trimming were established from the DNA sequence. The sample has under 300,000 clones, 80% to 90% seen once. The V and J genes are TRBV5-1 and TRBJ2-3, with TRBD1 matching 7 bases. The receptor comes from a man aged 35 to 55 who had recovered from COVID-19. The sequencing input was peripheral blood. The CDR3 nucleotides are TGCGCCAGCAGCCCGGGACAGACGACAGATACGCAGTATTTT. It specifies CASSPGQTTDTQYF.